This TCR beta chain was profiled in a study of shared clonotypes between healthy human individuals. About the study: Researchers assigned three CD4 naive, three CD4 memory, two CD8 naive and one CD8 memory plate to each donor.

The donor population consisted of healthy HIV-negative adults with no recent acute infections or vaccinations. Between the trimmed V and J ends, which lost 2 bases and 0 bases, there was a span of 8 bases. The germline V gene has CDR1 MDHEN and CDR2 SYDVKM. The CDR3 spans 15 residues. TCRdb's copy holds only in-frame clones and misses some; the assay was immunoSEQ multiplex PCR. The table has around 2.1 million clones, approximately 95% seen once; the top ten hold 0.1% to 0.15%. This TCR came from a man aged 18 to 30 in good health. The V gene is TRBV28, the J gene TRBJ1-3; D gene uncertain. Material for sequencing was naive CD4+ T cells sorted from blood. The subset is: CD45RA+ positively selected. The CDR3 spells CASSLMASSGNTIYF. The CDR3 bases are TGTGCCAGCAGTTTAATGGCAAGCTCTGGAAACACCATATATTTT. Combining the CDR3 with reference TRBV28 and TRBJ1-3 gives the whole variable domain DVKVTQSSRYLVKRTGEKVFLECVQDMDHENMFWYRQDPGLGLRLIYFSYDVKMKEKGDIPEGYSVSREKKERFSLILESASTNQTSMYLCASSLMASSGNTIYFGEGSWLTVV.